This paragraph reports one T cell receptor (beta chain). TCRdb reprocessed the 5' RACE reads via MiXCR and lists one record per CDR3 protein. This table holds approximately 300,000 distinct CDR3 sequences, 8% to 10% found once. This specimen belongs to a study of T-cell memory formation after mild COVID-19. The germline V gene has CDR1 SGHAT and CDR2 FQNNGV. V shed 1 base and J shed 7 bases, with 10 bases lying between them. The CDR3 is made up of 14 amino acids. The chain links TRBV11-2 to TRBJ1-4, with D hard to call. The specimen sequenced was PBMCs or a T cell subset sorted from them (not recorded which). The sequence came from a man younger than 35 who had mild COVID-19 (a few samples of this study predate the infection). Cell type and time point are not known. CDR3 loop: CASSLGGVREKLFF. For the CDR3, the DNA is TGTGCCAGCAGCTTAGGCGGGGTGCGTGAAAAACTGTTTTTT.